This T cell receptor (beta chain) is from a study of post-analysis software for immune sequencing data. This clonotype was recorded only once. Its cognate antigen is unknown. Prepared TCR beta cDNA libraries contained unique molecular identifiers. Using its own MiXCR run on the PCR reads, TCRdb lists one record per CDR3 protein. The repertoire holds about 820,000 distinct CDR3 sequences, with around 50% as singletons. The CDR3 sequence is 15 residues long. The V end was cut by 1 base, the J end by 0 bases, with 10 bases between. Germline values: CDR1 SGHRS, CDR2 YFSETQ. Study-wide points: Among 5 or 6 TRBV segments more frequent in patients than controls were TRBV5-6, TRBV5-1 and TRBV20-1.

V usage is TRBV5-1 and J usage is TRBJ1-1; D unresolved. The sequence was obtained from a girl aged 10-17 years with multiple sclerosis. What was sequenced was blood. DNA for the CDR3: TGCGCCAGCAGCTTGTATAGGGCAATGAACACTGAAGCTTTCTTT. This codes for CASSLYRAMNTEAFF.